Listed here is a single T cell receptor (beta chain). Its antigen remains unidentified. The CDR3 is made up of 18 amino acids. Germline V gene data show CDR1 as SGHRS and CDR2 as YFSETQ. V was pared by 3 bases and J by 5 bases, with 13 bases of the junction left unmatched. The data are from a study of memory CD4+ T cells and cytomegalovirus serostatus. Overall study context: Donors were healthy Belgian adults, about ten CMV seropositive and about two dozen seronegative. General observations from the study: Of approximately 160 reported CMV TCRbeta sequences, roughly 70 were found in memory CD4+ repertoires.

Single viable CD3+CD4+CD8-CD45RO+ cells were sorted as the memory CD4+ T cells. Serum IgG to CMV pp150, pp28, p38 and p52 defined serostatus. In the source study's methods: Out-of-frame sequences were removed, leaving some 2 million distinct TCRbeta sequences. Sequenced by immunoSEQ multiplex PCR; TCRdb stores in-frame clones only, minus some. D and trimming were read from the DNA, whereas the V and J calls and clone size are those reported in that table. The data show tens of thousands of clones, 75% to 80% seen once. The TCR originated in an adult in good health and CMV-seronegative. The chain joins TRBV5-1 to TRBJ2-5; 13 positions match TRBD2. The sequencing sample was made of memory CD4+ T cells from blood. The CDR3 sequence is CASSSRTSGGSKSETQYF. The CDR3 DNA is TGCGCCAGCAGCTCCAGGACTAGCGGGGGTTCGAAGTCGGAGACCCAGTACTTC.